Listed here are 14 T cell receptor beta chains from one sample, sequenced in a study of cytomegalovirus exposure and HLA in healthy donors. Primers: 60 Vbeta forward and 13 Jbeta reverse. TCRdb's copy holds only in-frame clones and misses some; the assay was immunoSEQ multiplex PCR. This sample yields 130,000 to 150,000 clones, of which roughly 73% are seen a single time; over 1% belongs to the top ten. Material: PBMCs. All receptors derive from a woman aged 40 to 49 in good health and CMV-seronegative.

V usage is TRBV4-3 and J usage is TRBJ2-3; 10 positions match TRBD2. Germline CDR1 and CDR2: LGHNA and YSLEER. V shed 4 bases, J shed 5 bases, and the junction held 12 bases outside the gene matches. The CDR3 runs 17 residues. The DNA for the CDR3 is TGCGCCAGCAGCCCTCATGGACTAGCGGTGTTTGGAGATACGCAGTATTTT. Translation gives CASSPHGLAVFGDTQYF.

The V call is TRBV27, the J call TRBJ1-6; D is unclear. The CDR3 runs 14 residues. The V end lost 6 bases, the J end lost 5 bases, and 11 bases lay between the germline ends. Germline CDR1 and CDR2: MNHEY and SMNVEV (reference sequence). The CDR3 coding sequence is TGTGCCAGCAGCATGGACTACAATAATTCACCCCTCCACTTT. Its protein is CASSMDYNNSPLHF.

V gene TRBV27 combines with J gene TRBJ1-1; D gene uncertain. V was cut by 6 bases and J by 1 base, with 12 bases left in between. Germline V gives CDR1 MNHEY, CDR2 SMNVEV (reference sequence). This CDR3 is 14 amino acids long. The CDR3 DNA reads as TGTGCCAGCAGCAATGGAGGCCCGAACACTGAAGCTTTCTTT. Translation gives CASSNGGPNTEAFF.

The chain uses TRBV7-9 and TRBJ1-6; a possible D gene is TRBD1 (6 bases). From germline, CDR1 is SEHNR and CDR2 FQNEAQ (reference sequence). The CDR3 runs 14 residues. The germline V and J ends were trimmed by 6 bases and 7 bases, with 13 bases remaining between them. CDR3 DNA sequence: TGTGCCAGCAGTCGACAGGATGTGAATTCACCCCTCCACTTT. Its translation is CASSRQDVNSPLHF.

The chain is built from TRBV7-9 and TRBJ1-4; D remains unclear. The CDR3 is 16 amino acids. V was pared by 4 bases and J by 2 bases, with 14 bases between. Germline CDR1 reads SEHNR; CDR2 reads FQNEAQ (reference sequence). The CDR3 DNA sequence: TGTGCCAGCAGCTCAGTGACCGGGAGCACTAATGAAAAACTGTTTTTT. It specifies CASSSVTGSTNEKLFF.

The CDR3 spells CASSYSRVGQPQHF. In DNA form, the CDR3 reads TGTGCCAGCAGTTACTCTCGGGTGGGTCAGCCCCAGCATTTT. This chain uses TRBV6-6 with TRBJ1-5, with D uncertain. The germline CDR1 and CDR2 sequences are MNHNY and SVGAGI (reference sequence). CDR3 length equals 14 residues. V gave up 0 bases and J gave up 6 bases, with 9 bases separating them.

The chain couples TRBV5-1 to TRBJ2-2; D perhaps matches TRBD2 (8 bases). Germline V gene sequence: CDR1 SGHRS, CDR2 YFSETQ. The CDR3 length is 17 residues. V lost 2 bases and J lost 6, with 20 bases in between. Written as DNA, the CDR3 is TGCGCCAGCAGCTTTACGGGAGGGGGCGAGTGGTCCGGGGAGCTGTTTTTT. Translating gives CASSFTGGGEWSGELFF.

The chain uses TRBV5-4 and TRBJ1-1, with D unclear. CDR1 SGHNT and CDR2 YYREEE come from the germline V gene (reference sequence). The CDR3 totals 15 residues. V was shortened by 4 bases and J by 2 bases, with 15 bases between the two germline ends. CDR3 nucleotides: TGTGCCAGCAGCACCGACCTAGTTTATAACACTGAAGCTTTCTTT. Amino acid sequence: CASSTDLVYNTEAFF.

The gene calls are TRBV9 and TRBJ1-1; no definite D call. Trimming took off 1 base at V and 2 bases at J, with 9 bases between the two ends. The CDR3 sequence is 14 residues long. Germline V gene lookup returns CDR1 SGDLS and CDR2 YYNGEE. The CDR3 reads CASSVQESNTEAFF. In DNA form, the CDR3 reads TGTGCCAGCAGCGTACAGGAAAGCAACACTGAAGCTTTCTTT.

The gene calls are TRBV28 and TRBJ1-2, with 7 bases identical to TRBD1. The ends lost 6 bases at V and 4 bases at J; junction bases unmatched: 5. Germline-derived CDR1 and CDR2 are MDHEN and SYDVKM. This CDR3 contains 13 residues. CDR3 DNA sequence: TGTGCCAGCAGGAACGACAGGGCCTATGGCTACACCTTC. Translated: CASRNDRAYGYTF.

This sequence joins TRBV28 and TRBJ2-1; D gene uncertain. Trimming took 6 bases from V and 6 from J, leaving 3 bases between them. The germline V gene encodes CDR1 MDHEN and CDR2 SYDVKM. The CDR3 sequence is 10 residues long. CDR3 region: CASSSNEQFF. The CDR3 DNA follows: TGTGCCAGCAGCTCCAATGAGCAGTTCTTC.

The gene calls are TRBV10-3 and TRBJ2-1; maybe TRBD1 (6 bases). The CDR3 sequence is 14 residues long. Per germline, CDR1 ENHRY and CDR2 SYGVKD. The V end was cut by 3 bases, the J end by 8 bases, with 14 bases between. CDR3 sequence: CAISEEGEFDEQFF. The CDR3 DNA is TGTGCCATCAGTGAAGAGGGGGAATTCGATGAGCAGTTCTTC.

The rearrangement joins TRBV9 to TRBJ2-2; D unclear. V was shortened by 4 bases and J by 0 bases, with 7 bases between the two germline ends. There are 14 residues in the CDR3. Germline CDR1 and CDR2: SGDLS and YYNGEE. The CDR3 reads CASSSLANTGELFF. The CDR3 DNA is TGTGCCAGCAGCTCCCTCGCGAACACCGGGGAGCTGTTTTTT.

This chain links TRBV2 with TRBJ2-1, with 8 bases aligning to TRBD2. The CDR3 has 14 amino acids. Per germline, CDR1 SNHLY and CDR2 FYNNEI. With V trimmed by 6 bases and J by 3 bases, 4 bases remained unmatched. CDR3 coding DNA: TGTGCCAGCAGGACGGGGGGGCGCTACAATGAGCAGTTCTTC. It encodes CASRTGGRYNEQFF.